This T cell receptor beta chain was identified during a study of OX40 agonist ivuxolimab in advanced cancers. Sequenced by immunoSEQ multiplex PCR; TCRdb stores in-frame clones only, minus some. The top ten clones hold approximately 0.63% of a sample with 76,000 or so clones, 70% to 90% of them seen once. The TCR comes from an adult with an advanced solid tumor such as melanoma, head and neck, liver or kidney cancer. Sequencing used CD4+ or CD8+ T cells sorted from blood, obtained in a trial of the OX40 agonist ivuxolimab.

This chain's CDR3 is CASSLARGADQPQHF. The CDR3 DNA is TGTGCCAGCAGCTTGGCTCGGGGGGCCGATCAGCCCCAGCATTTT. The chain has TRBV11-2 and TRBJ1-5; tentative D call: TRBD1 (6 bases). The CDR3 has 15 amino acids. Germline CDR1 and CDR2: SGHAT and FQNNGV. Trimming left V 3 bases short and J 5 bases short, with 14 bases between.